This T cell receptor beta chain appears in the sequencing data of a study of beta chain features in type 1 diabetes. Every bit of the isolated RNA underwent reverse transcription, so sequencing read expressed TCRB transcripts. Sequencing was performed with immunoSEQ multiplex PCR; in TCRdb, only in-frame clones are kept and a portion is missing. The repertoire holds about 660,000 clones, with about an eighth as singletons. A note on this clone: Its antigen remains unidentified.

Trimming took off 1 base at V and 5 bases at J, with 16 bases between the two ends. The CDR3 contains 16 residues. Germline V gene sequence: CDR1 SGDLS, CDR2 YYNGEE. General study results and limits: TCRB rearrangement may or may not be influenced by HLA type; here this remained unresolved. Moderately but significantly shorter TCRB CDR3s were found in Type 1 diabetes patients in all four CD4+ subsets.

The TCR sequence derives from a man aged 18 to 29 with type 1 diabetes. The chain links TRBV9 to TRBJ2-1, with D perhaps being TRBD1 or TRBD2 (5 bases each). Sequencing input: naive CD4+ T cells from blood. For the CDR3, the DNA is TGTGCCAGCAGCGTAAGGGGAGTAGATATCCACAATGAGCAGTTCTTC. This gives the protein CASSVRGVDIHNEQFF.